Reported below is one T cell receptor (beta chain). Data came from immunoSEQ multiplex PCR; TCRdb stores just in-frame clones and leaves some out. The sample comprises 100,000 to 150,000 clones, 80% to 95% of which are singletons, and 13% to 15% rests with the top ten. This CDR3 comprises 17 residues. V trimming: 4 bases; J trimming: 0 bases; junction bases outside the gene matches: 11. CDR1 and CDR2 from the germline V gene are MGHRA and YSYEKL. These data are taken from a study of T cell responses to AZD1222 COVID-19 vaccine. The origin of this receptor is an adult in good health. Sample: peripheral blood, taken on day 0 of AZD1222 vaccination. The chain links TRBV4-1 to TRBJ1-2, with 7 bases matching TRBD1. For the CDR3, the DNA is TGCGCCAGCAGCCGGTTTCATCGGGACAGAGCTAACTATGGCTACACCTTC. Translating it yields CASSRFHRDRANYGYTF.